The next 9 T cell receptor beta chains were all read from a single sample in a study of blood T cell repertoires in COVID-19. TCRdb's table, derived via immunoSEQ multiplex PCR, lists solely in-frame clones and lacks some. The sample has some 110,000 clones; around 83% are singletons. Sequenced sample: peripheral blood. These receptors all come from a man aged 35 to 55 with acute or convalescent COVID-19.

The chain uses TRBV19 and TRBJ1-4; a possible D gene is TRBD1 (6 bases). This CDR3 region has 16 residues. CDR1 and CDR2 from the germline V gene are LNHDA and SQIVND (reference sequence). The V and J ends lost 6 bases and 0 bases respectively, with 14 bases between them. In DNA, the CDR3 is TGTGCCAGTAGCCAGAGGACAGTTGCAACTAATGAAAAACTGTTTTTT. Its protein is CASSQRTVATNEKLFF. Full variable domain (missing parts from reference TRBV19 and TRBJ1-4): DGGITQSPKYLFRKEGQNVTLSCEQNLNHDAMYWYRQDPGQGLRLIYYSQIVNDFQKGDIAEGYSVSREKKESFPLTVTSAQKNPTAFYLCASSQRTVATNEKLFFGSGTQLSVL.

The rearrangement uses TRBV7-3 and TRBJ2-5; D possibly corresponds to TRBD2 (5 bases). CDR1 SGHTA and CDR2 FQGTGA come from the germline V gene. Trimming shortened V by 6 bases and J by 5 bases, and 13 bases separated the two germline ends. This CDR3 comprises 13 residues. CDR3 DNA sequence: TGTGCCAGCAGTCTCGGCCCGGGGGAGACCCAGTACTTC. Its protein product is CASSLGPGETQYF. Together with reference TRBV7-3 and TRBJ2-5, the CDR3 gives the full variable domain: GAGVSQTPSNKVTEKGKYVELRCDPISGHTALYWYRQSLGQGPEFLIYFQGTGAADDSGLPNDRFFAVRPEGSVSTLKIQRTERGDSAVYLCASSLGPGETQYFGPGTRLLVL.

This chain links TRBV30 with TRBJ2-3; 9 bases align to TRBD2. CDR1 GTSNPN and CDR2 SVGIG come from the germline V gene (reference sequence). V was pared by 2 bases and J by 9 bases, with 9 bases of the junction left unmatched. The CDR3 is 14 amino acids. The CDR3 protein is CAWSHLAGSGTQYF. The CDR3 DNA is TGTGCCTGGAGTCATCTAGCGGGGAGTGGGACGCAGTATTTT.

The rearrangement joins TRBV19 to TRBJ1-1, with a weak D call TRBD1 (6 bases). The CDR3 length is 13 residues. With 4 bases removed from V and 5 bases from J, the gap between germline ends came to 11 bases. Germline lookup yields CDR1 LNHDA and CDR2 SQIVND (reference sequence). CDR3 protein: CASSKQGGTEAFF. CDR3 bases: TGTGCCAGTAGTAAACAGGGCGGAACTGAAGCTTTCTTT.

The rearrangement joins TRBV20-1 to TRBJ2-5; 8 bases agree with TRBD1. The germline CDR1 and CDR2 sequences are DFQATT and SNEGSKA (reference sequence). This CDR3 has 16 amino acids. V lost 3 bases, J lost 3 bases, and 12 bases stayed unmatched. The CDR3, as DNA: TGCAGTGCTAGTCGGTATAATCCGGGACAGGAAGAGACCCAGTACTTC. The encoded protein is CSASRYNPGQEETQYF.

The CDR3 protein is CASSPGTASYEQYF. Here the CDR3 DNA reads TGTGCCAGCAGCCCCGGGACAGCTTCCTACGAGCAGTACTTC. The chain combines TRBV4-2 with TRBJ2-7, with TRBD1 matching over 7 bases. Germline V gives CDR1 LGHNA, CDR2 YNFKEQ. The CDR3 has 14 residues. The V and J ends lost 4 bases and 1 base, in that order; junction bases with no gene match: 4.

The chain has TRBV13 and TRBJ2-2, with D uncertain. CDR1 and CDR2 (germline): PRHDT, FYEKMQ (reference sequence). The V and J ends lost 3 bases and 0 bases respectively, with 8 bases between them. The CDR3 is 15 residues long. CDR3 loop: CASSFWQTNTGELFF. CDR3 bases: TGTGCCAGCAGCTTTTGGCAAACGAACACCGGGGAGCTGTTTTTT. Complete variable domain (other parts from reference TRBV13 and TRBJ2-2): AAGVIQSPRHLIKEKRETATLKCYPIPRHDTVYWYQQGPGQDPQFLISFYEKMQSDKGSIPDRFSAQQFSDYHSELNMSSLELGDSALYFCASSFWQTNTGELFFGEGSRLTVL.

In its sample, this clone was seen once. V is TRBV28 and J is TRBJ2-5; the D gene is possibly TRBD2 (6 bases). Germline CDR1 MDHEN, CDR2 SYDVKM. V was pared by 6 bases and J by 1 base, with 9 bases between. The CDR3 is 13 residues long. This chain's CDR3 is CASRRDLQETQYF. The CDR3 DNA reads TGTGCCAGCAGGCGGGACCTCCAAGAGACCCAGTACTTC. The full variable domain, with the rest looked up from reference TRBV28 and TRBJ2-5, is DVKVTQSSRYLVKRTGEKVFLECVQDMDHENMFWYRQDPGLGLRLIYFSYDVKMKEKGDIPEGYSVSREKKERFSLILESASTNQTSMYLCASRRDLQETQYFGPGTRLLVL.

As to this clone: Relative to the germline gene, one junction end is altered; a read error may explain this. The gene calls are TRBV11-2 and TRBJ1-6; tentative D call: TRBD1 (6 bases). CDR1 SGHAT and CDR2 FQNNGV come from the germline V gene. The CDR3 is 16 amino acids. CDR3 loop: CASSQRGGSSNSPLHF. In DNA form, the CDR3 reads TGTGCCAGCAGCCAGCGTGGGGGCTCCTCTAATTCACCCCTCCACTTT.